This entry describes one T cell receptor beta chain. CDR1 SGDLS and CDR2 YYNGEE come from the germline V gene. Between the trimmed V and J ends, which lost 1 base and 0 bases, there was a span of 8 bases. The CDR3 extends over 15 amino acids. This specimen belongs to a study of T cell changes during pregnancy in multiple sclerosis. Using immunoSEQ multiplex PCR, the repertoire was profiled, and TCRdb retains in-frame clones only, with some absent. The repertoire holds under 55,000 clones, with approximately 90% as singletons. This material consisted of peripheral blood, taken in the first trimester of pregnancy. V usage is TRBV9 and J usage is TRBJ1-3, with D unclear. This receptor was identified in a female donor with multiple sclerosis, enrolled in a pregnancy study. The CDR3 loop reads CASSVSGVSGNTIYF. CDR3 bases: TGTGCCAGCAGCGTATCGGGTGTCTCTGGAAACACCATATATTTT.